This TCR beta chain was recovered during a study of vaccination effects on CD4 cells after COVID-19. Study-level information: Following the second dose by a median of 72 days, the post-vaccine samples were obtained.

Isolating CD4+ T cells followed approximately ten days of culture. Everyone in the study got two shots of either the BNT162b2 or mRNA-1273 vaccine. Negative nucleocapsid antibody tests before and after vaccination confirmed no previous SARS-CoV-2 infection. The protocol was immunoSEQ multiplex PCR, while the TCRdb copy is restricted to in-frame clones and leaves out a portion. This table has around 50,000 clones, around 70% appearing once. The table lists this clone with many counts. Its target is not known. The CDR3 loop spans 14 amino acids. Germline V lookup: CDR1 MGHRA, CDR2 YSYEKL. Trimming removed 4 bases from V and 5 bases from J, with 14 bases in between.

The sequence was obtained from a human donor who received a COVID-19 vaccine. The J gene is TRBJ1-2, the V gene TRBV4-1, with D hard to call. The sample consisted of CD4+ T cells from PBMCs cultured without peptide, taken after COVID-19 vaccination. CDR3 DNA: TGCGCCAGCAGCCCCGATTTCGGTGGGTATGGCTACACCTTC. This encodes CASSPDFGGYGYTF.